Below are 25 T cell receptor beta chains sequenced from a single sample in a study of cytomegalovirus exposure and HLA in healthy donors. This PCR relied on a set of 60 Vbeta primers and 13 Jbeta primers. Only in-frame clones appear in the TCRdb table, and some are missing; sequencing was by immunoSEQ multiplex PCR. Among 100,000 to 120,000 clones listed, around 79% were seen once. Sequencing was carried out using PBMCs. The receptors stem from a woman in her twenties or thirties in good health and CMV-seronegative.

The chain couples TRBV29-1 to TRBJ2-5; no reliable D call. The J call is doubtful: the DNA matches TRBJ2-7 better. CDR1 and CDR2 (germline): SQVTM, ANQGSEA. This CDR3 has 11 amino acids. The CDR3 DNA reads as TGCAGCGCCACCAACTCCTACGAGCAGTACTTC. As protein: CSATNSYEQYF.

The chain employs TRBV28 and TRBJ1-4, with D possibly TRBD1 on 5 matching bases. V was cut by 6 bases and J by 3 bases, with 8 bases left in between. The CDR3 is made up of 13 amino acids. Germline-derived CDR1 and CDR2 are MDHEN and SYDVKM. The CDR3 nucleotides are TGTGCCAGCAGAGGGGTCGCTAATGAAAAACTGTTTTTT. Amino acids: CASRGVANEKLFF.

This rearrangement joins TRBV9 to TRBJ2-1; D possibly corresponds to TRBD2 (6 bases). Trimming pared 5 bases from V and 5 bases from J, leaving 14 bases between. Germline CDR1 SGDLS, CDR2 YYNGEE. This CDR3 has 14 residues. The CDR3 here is CASSYSGRDNEQFF. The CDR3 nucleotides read TGTGCCAGCAGTTATAGCGGTAGGGACAATGAGCAGTTCTTC.

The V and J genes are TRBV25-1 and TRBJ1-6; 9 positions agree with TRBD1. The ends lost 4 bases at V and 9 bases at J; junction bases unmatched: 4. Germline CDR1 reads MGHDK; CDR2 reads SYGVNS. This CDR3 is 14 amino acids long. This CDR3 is CASSVQGASSPLHF. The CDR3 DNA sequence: TGTGCCAGCAGTGTACAGGGGGCGAGTTCACCCCTCCACTTT.

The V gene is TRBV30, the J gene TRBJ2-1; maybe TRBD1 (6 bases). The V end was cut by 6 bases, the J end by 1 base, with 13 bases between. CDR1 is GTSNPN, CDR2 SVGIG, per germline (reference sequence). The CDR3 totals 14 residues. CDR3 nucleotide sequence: TGTGCCTGCGAACCGGGACAATCCTACAATGAGCAGTTCTTC. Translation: CACEPGQSYNEQFF.

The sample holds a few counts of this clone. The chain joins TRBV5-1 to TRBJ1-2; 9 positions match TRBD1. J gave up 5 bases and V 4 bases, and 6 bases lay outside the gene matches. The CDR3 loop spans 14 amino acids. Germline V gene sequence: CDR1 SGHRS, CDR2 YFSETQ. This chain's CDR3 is CASSPTGTGYGYTF. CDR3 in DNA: TGCGCCAGCAGCCCCACCGGGACAGGGTATGGCTACACCTTC.

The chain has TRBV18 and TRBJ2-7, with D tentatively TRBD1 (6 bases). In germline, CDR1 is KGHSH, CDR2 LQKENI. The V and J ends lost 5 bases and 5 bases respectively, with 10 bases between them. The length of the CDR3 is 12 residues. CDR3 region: CASSVQGHEQYF. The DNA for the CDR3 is TGTGCCAGCTCAGTACAGGGCCACGAGCAGTACTTC.

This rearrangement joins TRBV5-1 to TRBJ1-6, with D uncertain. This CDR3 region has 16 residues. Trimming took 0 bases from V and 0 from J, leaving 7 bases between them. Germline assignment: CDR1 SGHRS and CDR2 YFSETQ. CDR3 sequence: CASSLAEGSYNSPLHF. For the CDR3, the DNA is TGCGCCAGCAGCTTGGCCGAGGGCTCCTATAATTCACCCCTCCACTTT.

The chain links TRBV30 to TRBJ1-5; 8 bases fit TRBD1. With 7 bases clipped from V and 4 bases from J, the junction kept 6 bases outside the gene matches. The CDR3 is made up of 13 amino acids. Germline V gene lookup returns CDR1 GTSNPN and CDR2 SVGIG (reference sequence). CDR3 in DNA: TGTGCCTTCGGGACAGGCGAAAATCAGCCCCAGCATTTT. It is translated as CAFGTGENQPQHF. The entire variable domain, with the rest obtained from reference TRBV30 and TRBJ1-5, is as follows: SQTIHQWPATLVQPVGSPLSLECTVEGTSNPNLYWYRQAAGRGLQLLFYSVGIGQISSEVPQNLSASRPQDRQFILSSKKLLLSDSGFYLCAFGTGENQPQHFGDGTRLSIL.

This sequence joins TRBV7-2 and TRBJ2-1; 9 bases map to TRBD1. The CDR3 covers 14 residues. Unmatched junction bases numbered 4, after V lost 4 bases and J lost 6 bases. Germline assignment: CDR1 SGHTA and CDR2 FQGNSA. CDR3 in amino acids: CASSSRDRANEQFF. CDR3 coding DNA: TGTGCCAGCAGCTCCCGGGACAGGGCCAATGAGCAGTTCTTC.

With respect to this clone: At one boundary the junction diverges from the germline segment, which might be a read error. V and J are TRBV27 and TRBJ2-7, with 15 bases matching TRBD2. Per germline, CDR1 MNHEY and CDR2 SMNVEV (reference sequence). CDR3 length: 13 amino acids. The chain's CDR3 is CASSRGLAGGLIF. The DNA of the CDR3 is TGTGCCAGCAGTAGGGGACTAGCGGGAGGACTCATCTTC.

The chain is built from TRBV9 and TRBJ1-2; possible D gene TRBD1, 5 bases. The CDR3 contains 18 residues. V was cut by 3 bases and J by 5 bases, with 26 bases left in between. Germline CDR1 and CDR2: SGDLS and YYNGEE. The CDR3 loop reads CASSANTRGGSLGYGYTF. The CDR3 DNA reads TGTGCCAGCAGCGCTAACACCCGGGGGGGATCCCTTGGATATGGCTACACCTTC.

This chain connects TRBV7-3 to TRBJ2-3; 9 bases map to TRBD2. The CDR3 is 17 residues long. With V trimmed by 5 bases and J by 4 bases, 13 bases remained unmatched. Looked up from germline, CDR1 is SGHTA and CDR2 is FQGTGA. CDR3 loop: CASSPRGLAPAADTQYF. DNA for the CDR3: TGTGCCAGCAGCCCGCGGGGACTAGCCCCAGCGGCAGATACGCAGTATTTT. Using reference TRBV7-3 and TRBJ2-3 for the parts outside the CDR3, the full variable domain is GAGVSQTPSNKVTEKGKYVELRCDPISGHTALYWYRQSLGQGPEFLIYFQGTGAADDSGLPNDRFFAVRPEGSVSTLKIQRTERGDSAVYLCASSPRGLAPAADTQYFGPGTRLTVL.

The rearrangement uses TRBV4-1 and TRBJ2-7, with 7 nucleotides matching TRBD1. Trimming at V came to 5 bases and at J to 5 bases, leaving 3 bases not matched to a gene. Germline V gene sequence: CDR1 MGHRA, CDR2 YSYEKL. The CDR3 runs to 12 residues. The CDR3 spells CASSFQGDEQYF. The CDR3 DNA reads TGCGCCAGCAGCTTTCAGGGGGACGAGCAGTACTTC.

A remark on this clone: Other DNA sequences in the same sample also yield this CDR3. The CDR3 reads CATSRRLEETQYF. The CDR3 DNA reads as TGTGCCACCAGCAGGCGCCTGGAAGAGACCCAGTACTTC. V and J are TRBV15 and TRBJ2-5; no clear D gene. V was trimmed by 3 bases and J by 3 bases, leaving 8 bases between them. Germline CDR1 reads LNHNV; CDR2 reads YYDKDF (reference sequence). CDR3 size: 13 residues.

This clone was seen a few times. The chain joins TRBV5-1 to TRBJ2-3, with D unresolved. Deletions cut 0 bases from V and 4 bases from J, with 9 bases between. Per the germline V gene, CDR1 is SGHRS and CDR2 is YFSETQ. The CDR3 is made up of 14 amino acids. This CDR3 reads CASSLGLRADTQYF. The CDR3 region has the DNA TGCGCCAGCAGCTTGGGACTTCGAGCAGATACGCAGTATTTT.

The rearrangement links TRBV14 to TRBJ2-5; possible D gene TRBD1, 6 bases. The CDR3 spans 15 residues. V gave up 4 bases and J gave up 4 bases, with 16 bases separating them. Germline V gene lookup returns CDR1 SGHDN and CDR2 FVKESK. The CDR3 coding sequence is TGTGCCAGCAGCCTAGACAACCGACAGGTAGAGACCCAGTACTTC. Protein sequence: CASSLDNRQVETQYF.

The chain's CDR3 is CASSLTSYEQYF. The CDR3 coding sequence is TGTGCCAGCAGCCTAACCTCCTACGAGCAGTACTTC. The gene calls are TRBV7-2 and TRBJ2-7; D ambiguous. Looked up from germline, CDR1 is SGHTA and CDR2 is FQGNSA. The CDR3 is 12 residues long. V was shortened by 5 bases and J by 0 bases, with 5 bases between the two germline ends.

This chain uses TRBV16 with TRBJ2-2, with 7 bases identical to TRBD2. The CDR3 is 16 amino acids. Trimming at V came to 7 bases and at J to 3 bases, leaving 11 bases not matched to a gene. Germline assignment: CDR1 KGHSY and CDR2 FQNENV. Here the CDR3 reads CASIVREGLHTGELFF. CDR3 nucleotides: TGTGCCAGCATCGTCAGGGAGGGATTGCACACCGGGGAGCTGTTTTTT.

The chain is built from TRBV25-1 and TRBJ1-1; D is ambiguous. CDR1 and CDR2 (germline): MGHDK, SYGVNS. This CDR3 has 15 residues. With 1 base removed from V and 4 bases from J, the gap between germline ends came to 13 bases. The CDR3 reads CASSEFDIRSTEAFF. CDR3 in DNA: TGTGCCAGCAGTGAATTTGACATAAGAAGCACTGAAGCTTTCTTT.

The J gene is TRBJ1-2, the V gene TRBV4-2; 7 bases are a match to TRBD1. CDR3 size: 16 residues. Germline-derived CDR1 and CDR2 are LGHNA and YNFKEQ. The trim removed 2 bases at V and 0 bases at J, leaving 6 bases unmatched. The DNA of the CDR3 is TGTGCCAGCAGCCAAAAGACAGGGTACACTAACTATGGCTACACCTTC. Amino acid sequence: CASSQKTGYTNYGYTF.

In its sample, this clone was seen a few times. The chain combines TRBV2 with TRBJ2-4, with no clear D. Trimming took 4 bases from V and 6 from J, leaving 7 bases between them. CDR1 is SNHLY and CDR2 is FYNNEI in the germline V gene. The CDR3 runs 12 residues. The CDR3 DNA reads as TGTGCCAGCAGTGGCCCGGGAAACATTCAGTACTTC. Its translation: CASSGPGNIQYF.

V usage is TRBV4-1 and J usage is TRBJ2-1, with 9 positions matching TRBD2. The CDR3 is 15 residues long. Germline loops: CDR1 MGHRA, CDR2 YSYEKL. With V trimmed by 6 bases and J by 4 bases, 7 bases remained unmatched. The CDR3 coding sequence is TGCGCCAGCAGGCCATTAGCGGGGGAATACAATGAGCAGTTCTTC. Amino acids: CASRPLAGEYNEQFF.

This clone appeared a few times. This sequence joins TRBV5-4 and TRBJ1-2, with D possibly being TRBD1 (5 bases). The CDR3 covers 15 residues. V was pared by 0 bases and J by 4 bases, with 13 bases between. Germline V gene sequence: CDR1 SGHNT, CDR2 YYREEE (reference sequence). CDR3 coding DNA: TGTGCCAGCAGCTTGGAACTGGGGGGGGGCTATGGCTACACCTTC. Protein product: CASSLELGGGYGYTF.

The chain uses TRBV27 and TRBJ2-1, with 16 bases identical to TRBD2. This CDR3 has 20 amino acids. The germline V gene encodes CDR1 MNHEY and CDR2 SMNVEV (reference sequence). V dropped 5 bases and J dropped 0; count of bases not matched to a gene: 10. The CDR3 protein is CASSGTGTSGRGSSYNEQFF. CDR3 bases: TGTGCCAGCAGTGGGACCGGGACTAGCGGGAGGGGGAGCTCCTACAATGAGCAGTTCTTC.